The 15 T cell receptor beta chains listed next were all sequenced from one sample in a study of technical replicates of blood from a handful of donors. The table came from immunoSEQ multiplex PCR; TCRdb's copy has only in-frame clones and leaves some out. This table has 100,000 or so clones, 90% to 95% appearing once. The sequencing sample was made of T cells isolated from PBMCs. The receptor source for this set is a human donor in good health.

This rearrangement joins TRBV5-1 to TRBJ2-1; 7 bases map to TRBD2. The CDR3 totals 15 residues. Unmatched junction bases numbered 11, after V lost 2 bases and J lost 9 bases. CDR1 SGHRS and CDR2 YFSETQ come from the germline V gene. The CDR3 bases are TGCGCCAGCAGCTTAAGGGGCGGGAGTTTGAGTGAGCAGTTCTTC. Translated: CASSLRGGSLSEQFF.

This chain links TRBV5-4 with TRBJ1-5; TRBD1 might be the D (6 bases). The CDR3 runs 14 residues. The ends were cut back, 4 bases at V and 11 bases at J, with 19 bases in the middle. The germline gives CDR1 SGHNT, CDR2 YYREEE (reference sequence). CDR3 loop: CASSVGRGGGTQHF. CDR3 bases: TGTGCCAGCAGCGTTGGACGGGGAGGGGGGACCCAGCATTTT.

The V gene is TRBV5-4, the J gene TRBJ1-2; 7 nucleotides line up with TRBD1. Germline loops: CDR1 SGHNT, CDR2 YYREEE (reference sequence). The V gene end was trimmed by 0 bases and the J gene end by 2 bases; junction bases not matched to a gene: 1. This CDR3 contains 14 residues. The CDR3 coding sequence is TGTGCCAGCAGCTTGGCAGGGGGGAACTATGGCTACACCTTC. Translated: CASSLAGGNYGYTF.

The chain joins TRBV9 to TRBJ2-1; a possible D gene is TRBD1 (6 bases). In germline, CDR1 is SGDLS, CDR2 YYNGEE. CDR3 length: 16 residues. V was shortened by 3 bases and J by 4 bases, with 17 bases between the two germline ends. As DNA, the CDR3 is TGTGCCAGCAGCGAGCTCTCGGGACACGTTTACAATGAGCAGTTCTTC. Translation gives CASSELSGHVYNEQFF.

V gene TRBV6-5 combines with J gene TRBJ1-1; a weak D match, TRBD1 (6 bases). CDR1 and CDR2 from the germline V gene are MNHEY and SVGAGI. The CDR3 is 15 amino acids. V was shortened by 5 bases and J by 4 bases, with 17 bases between the two germline ends. The CDR3 DNA follows: TGTGCCAGCAGTCCCCCTCGTGGGGGCGGCACTGAAGCTTTCTTT. It is translated as CASSPPRGGGTEAFF.

This chain connects TRBV7-9 to TRBJ1-4, with a tentative D call TRBD1 (5 bases). Trimming removed 5 bases from V and 4 bases from J, with 14 bases in between. Germline V lookup: CDR1 SEHNR, CDR2 FQNEAQ (reference sequence). The CDR3 length is 15 residues. The CDR3 region is CASSLDRVINEKLFF. CDR3 nucleotides: TGTGCCAGCAGCCTAGACAGAGTTATTAATGAAAAACTGTTTTTT. The whole variable domain, remainder taken from reference TRBV7-9 and TRBJ1-4, is DTGVSQNPRHKITKRGQNVTFRCDPISEHNRLYWYRQTLGQGPEFLTYFQNEAQLEKSRLLSDRFSAERPKGSFSTLEIQRTEQGDSAMYLCASSLDRVINEKLFFGSGTQLSVL.

The chain has TRBV7-9 and TRBJ1-2; D remains unclear. The germline gives CDR1 SEHNR, CDR2 FQNEAQ (reference sequence). This CDR3 has 15 residues. V lost 3 bases and J 8 bases, leaving 19 bases between the germline ends. For the CDR3, the DNA is TGTGCCAGCAGCTTTTCGTGGGGTGTGGAGGAAGGCTACACCTTC. It codes for CASSFSWGVEEGYTF.

The V call is TRBV7-2, the J call TRBJ2-7; D perhaps matches TRBD2 (6 bases). V was clipped by 7 bases and J by 4 bases, with 11 bases between them. From germline, CDR1 is SGHTA and CDR2 FQGNSA. This CDR3 spans 12 amino acids. CDR3 amino acids: CASTYGGYEQYF. DNA for the CDR3: TGTGCCAGCACCTATGGGGGGTACGAGCAGTACTTC.

The chain carries TRBV2 and TRBJ1-3; D is unclear. The CDR3 totals 12 residues. Deletions cut 8 bases from V and 0 bases from J, with 5 bases between. Germline-derived CDR1 and CDR2 are SNHLY and FYNNEI. The CDR3 is CASCYSGNTIYF. The CDR3 DNA is TGTGCCAGCTGTTACTCTGGAAACACCATATATTTT.

The chain couples TRBV21-1 to TRBJ2-7; the table names TRBD2, a call not compared with the DNA. TRBV21-1 is a pseudogene. The CDR3 runs 16 residues. Here the CDR3 reads CASSKRRLAGVYEQYF. The CDR3 bases are TGTGCCAGCAGCAAGCGCCGACTAGCGGGAGTCTACGAGCAGTACTTC.

CDR3 DNA: TGTGCCAGCAGCCCAGAGGTCACTAATGAAAAACTGTTTTTT. Protein: CASSPEVTNEKLFF. The chain has TRBV11-2 and TRBJ1-4; D is undetermined. The germline gives CDR1 SGHAT, CDR2 FQNNGV. The CDR3 loop spans 14 amino acids. The V end lost 5 bases, the J end lost 2 bases, and 9 bases lay between the germline ends. Supplemented by reference TRBV11-2 and TRBJ1-4, the full variable domain reads EAGVAQSPRYKIIEKRQSVAFWCNPISGHATLYWYQQILGQGPKLLIQFQNNGVVDDSQLPKDRFSAERLKGVDSTLKIQPAKLEDSAVYLCASSPEVTNEKLFFGSGTQLSVL.

The rearrangement joins TRBV28 to TRBJ2-5; TRBD1 matches 9 bases. The CDR3 totals 16 residues. Germline V gene lookup returns CDR1 MDHEN and CDR2 SYDVKM. Germline trimming cut 5 bases from V and 1 base from J; bases unmatched to any gene: 8. CDR3 DNA: TGTGCCAGCAGTCCCACCGGGACAGGGCCCCAAGAGACCCAGTACTTC. It specifies CASSPTGTGPQETQYF.

The rearrangement joins TRBV7-9 to TRBJ1-1, with 10 positions matching TRBD1. Germline V lookup: CDR1 SEHNR, CDR2 FQNEAQ (reference sequence). This CDR3 spans 15 amino acids. J gave up 6 bases and V 4 bases, and 8 bases lay outside the gene matches. The CDR3 here is CASSSWDRGEAEAFF. CDR3 in DNA: TGTGCCAGCAGCTCGTGGGACAGGGGAGAGGCTGAAGCTTTCTTT.

This clone was seen more than once but under ten times. V usage is TRBV6-5 and J usage is TRBJ1-5; tentative D call: TRBD1 (5 bases). This CDR3 spans 14 amino acids. Trimming took 4 bases from V and 2 from J, leaving 9 bases between them. CDR1 MNHEY and CDR2 SVGAGI come from the germline V gene. In nucleotides, the CDR3 is TGTGCCAGCAGTTCCCGACAGCGCAATCAGCCCCAGCATTTT. Translated, it gives CASSSRQRNQPQHF.

This clone showed up just once. V gene TRBV7-9 combines with J gene TRBJ1-2; no reliable D call. The CDR3 spans 12 residues. Germline loops: CDR1 SEHNR, CDR2 FQNEAQ (reference sequence). V lost 5 bases and J 8 bases, leaving 12 bases between the germline ends. The CDR3 nucleotides are TGTGCCAGCAGCCCCCCTTCGGGGGGCTACACCTTC. Translation gives CASSPPSGGYTF.